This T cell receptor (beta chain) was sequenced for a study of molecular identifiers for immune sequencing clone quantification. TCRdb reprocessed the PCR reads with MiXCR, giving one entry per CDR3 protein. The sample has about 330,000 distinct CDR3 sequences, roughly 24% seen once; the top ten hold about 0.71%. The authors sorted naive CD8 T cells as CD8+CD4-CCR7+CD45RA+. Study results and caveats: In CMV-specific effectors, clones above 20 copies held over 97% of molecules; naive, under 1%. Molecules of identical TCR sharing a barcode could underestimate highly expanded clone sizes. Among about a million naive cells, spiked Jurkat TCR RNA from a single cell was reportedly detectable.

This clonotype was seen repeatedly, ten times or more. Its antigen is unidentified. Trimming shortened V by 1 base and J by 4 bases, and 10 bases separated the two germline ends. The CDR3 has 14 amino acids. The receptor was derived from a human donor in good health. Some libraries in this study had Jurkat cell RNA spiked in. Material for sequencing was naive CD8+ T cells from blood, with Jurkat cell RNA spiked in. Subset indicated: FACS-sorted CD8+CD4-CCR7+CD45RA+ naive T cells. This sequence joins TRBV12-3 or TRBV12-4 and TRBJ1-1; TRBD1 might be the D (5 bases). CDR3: CASSLGGTATEAFF. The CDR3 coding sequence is TGTGCCAGCAGTTTAGGGGGCACAGCCACTGAAGCTTTCTTT.